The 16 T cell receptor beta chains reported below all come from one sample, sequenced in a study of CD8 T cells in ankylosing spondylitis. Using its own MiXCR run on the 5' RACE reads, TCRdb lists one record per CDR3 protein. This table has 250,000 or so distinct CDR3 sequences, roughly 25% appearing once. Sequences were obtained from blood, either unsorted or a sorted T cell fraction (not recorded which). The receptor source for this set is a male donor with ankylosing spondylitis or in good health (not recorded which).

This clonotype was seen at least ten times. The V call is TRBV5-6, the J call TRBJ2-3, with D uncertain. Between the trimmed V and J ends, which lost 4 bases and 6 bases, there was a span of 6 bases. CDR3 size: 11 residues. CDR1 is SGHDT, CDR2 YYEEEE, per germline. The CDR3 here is CASSHRDTQYF. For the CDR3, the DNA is TGTGCCAGCAGCCATAGGGATACGCAGTATTTT.

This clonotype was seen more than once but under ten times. In nucleotides, the CDR3 is TGTGCCAGCGGTAGCACAGATACGCAGTATTTT. This translates into CASGSTDTQYF. The V gene is TRBV2, the J gene TRBJ2-3, with D uncertain. Trimming cost V 8 bases and J 0 bases, with 3 bases left between them. Germline loops: CDR1 SNHLY, CDR2 FYNNEI. This CDR3 has 11 amino acids.

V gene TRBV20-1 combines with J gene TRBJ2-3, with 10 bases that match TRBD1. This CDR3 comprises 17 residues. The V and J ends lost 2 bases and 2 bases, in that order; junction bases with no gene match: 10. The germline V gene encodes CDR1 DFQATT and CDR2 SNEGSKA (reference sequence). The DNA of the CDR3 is TGCAGTGCTAGACCCCCTCCGGGACAGGGGTTCACAGATACGCAGTATTTT. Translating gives CSARPPPGQGFTDTQYF.

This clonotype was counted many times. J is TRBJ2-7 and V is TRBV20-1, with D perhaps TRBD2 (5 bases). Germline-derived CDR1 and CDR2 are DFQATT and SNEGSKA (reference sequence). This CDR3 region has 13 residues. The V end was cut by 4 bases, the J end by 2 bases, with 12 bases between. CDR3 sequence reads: CSAKVSGTYEQYF. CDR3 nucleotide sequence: TGCAGTGCTAAAGTAAGCGGAACCTACGAGCAGTACTTC.

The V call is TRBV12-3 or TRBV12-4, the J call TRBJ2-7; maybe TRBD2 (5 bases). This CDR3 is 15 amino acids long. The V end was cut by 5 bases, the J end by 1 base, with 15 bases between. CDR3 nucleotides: TGTGCCAGCAGTCCATCCGGGATGTATTCCTACGAGCAGTACTTC. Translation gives CASSPSGMYSYEQYF.

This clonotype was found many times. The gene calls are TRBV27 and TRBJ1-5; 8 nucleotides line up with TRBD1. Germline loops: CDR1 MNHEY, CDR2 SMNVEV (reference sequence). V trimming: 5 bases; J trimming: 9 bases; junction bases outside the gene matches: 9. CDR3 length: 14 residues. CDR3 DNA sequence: TGTGCCAGCAGTACGGACAGGGCTTTCCCGCCCCAGCATTTT. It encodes CASSTDRAFPPQHF.

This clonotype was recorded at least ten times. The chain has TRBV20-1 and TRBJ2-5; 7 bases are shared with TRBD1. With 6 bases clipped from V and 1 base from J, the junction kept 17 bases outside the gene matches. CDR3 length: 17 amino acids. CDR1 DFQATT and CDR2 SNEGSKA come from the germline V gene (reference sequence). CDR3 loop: CSAPPGTAKRLQETQYF. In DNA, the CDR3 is TGCAGTGCCCCACCCGGGACAGCCAAAAGACTCCAAGAGACCCAGTACTTC.

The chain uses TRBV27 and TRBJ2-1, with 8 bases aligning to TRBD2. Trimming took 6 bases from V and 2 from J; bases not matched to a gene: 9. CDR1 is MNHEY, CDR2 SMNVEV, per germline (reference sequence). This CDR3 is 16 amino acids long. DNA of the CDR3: TGTGCCAGCAGGACTCTCGGGGGGGGGGCCTACAATGAGCAGTTCTTC. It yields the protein CASRTLGGGAYNEQFF.

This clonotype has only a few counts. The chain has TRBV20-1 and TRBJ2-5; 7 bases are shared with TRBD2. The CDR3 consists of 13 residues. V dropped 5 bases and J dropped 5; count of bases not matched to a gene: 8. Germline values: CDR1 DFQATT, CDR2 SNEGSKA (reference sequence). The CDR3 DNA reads TGCAGTGCTCGGACGGGGCGGGGGGAGACCCAGTACTTC. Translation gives CSARTGRGETQYF.

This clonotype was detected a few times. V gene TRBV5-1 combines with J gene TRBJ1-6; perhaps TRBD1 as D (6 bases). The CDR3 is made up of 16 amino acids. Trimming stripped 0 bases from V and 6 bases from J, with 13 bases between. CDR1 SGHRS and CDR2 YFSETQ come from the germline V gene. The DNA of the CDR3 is TGCGCCAGCAGCTTGGATCAAGGGGGTCGTAATTCACCCCTCCACTTT. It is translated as CASSLDQGGRNSPLHF.

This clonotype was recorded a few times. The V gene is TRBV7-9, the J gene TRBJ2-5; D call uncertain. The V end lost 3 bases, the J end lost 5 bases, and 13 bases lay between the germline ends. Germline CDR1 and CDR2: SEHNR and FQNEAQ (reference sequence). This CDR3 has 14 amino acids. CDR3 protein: CASSFGSLRETQYF. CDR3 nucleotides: TGTGCCAGCAGCTTCGGCAGCCTCCGCGAGACCCAGTACTTC.

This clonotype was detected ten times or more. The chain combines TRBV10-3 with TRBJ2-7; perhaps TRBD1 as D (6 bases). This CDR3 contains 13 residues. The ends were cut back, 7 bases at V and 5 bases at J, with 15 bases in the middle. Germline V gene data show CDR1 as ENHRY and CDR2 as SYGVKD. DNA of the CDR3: TGTGCCATCACAGCCGGGACAAGGGACGAGCAGTACTTC. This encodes CAITAGTRDEQYF.

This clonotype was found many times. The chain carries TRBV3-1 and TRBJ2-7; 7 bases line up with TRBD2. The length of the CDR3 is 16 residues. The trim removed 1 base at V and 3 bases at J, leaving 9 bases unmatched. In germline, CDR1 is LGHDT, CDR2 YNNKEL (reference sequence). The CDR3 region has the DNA TGTGCCAGCAGCCAAGTGCCCTTGGGCGGGAGCTACGAGCAGTACTTC. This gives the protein CASSQVPLGGSYEQYF.

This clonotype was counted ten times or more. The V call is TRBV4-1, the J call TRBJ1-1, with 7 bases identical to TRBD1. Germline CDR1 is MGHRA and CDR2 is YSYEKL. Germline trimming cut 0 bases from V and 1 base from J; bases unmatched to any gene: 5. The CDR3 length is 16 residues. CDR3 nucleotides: TGCGCCAGCAGCCAAGAGTACAGGGGAGGGAACACTGAAGCTTTCTTT. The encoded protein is CASSQEYRGGNTEAFF.

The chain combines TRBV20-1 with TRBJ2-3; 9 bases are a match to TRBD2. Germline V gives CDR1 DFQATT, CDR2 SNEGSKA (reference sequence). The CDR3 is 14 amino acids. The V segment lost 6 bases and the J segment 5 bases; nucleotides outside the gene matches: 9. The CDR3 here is CSAMGGGALDTQYF. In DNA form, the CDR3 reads TGCAGTGCGATGGGCGGGGGGGCCTTAGATACGCAGTATTTT.

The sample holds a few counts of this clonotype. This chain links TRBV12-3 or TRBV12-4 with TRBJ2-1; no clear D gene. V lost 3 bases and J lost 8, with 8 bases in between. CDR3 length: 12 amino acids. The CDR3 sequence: CASSFLLDEQFF. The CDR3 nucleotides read TGTGCCAGCAGTTTCCTTCTGGATGAGCAGTTCTTC.